One sample yielded the 14 T cell receptor beta chains listed below, sequenced in a study of shared clonotypes between healthy human individuals. Libraries were prepared by immunoSEQ multiplex PCR; TCRdb keeps only in-frame clonotypes and omits some of them. The sample has 2,500,000 or so clones, about 90% seen once; the top ten hold approximately 0.4%. Sequenced sample: naive CD4+ T cells from PBMCs. The subset denotes: CD45RA+ positively selected. The source of these receptors is a man between 18 and 35 years old in good health. Some clones in this sample may be carry-over from other donors' samples.

The J gene is TRBJ2-5, the V gene TRBV7-3, with TRBD1 matching 10 bases. The CDR3 has 15 residues. The ends lost 4 bases at V and 7 bases at J; junction bases unmatched: 9. CDR1 and CDR2 (germline): SGHTA, FQGTGA. This chain's CDR3 is CASSSRGTGDGTQYF. DNA of the CDR3: TGTGCCAGCAGCTCAAGAGGGACAGGGGACGGGACCCAGTACTTC. The full variable domain, with the rest looked up from reference TRBV7-3 and TRBJ2-5, is GAGVSQTPSNKVTEKGKYVELRCDPISGHTALYWYRQSLGQGPEFLIYFQGTGAADDSGLPNDRFFAVRPEGSVSTLKIQRTERGDSAVYLCASSSRGTGDGTQYFGPGTRLLVL.

The chain uses TRBV10-1 and TRBJ2-3, with TRBD2 as a possible D gene (5 bases). Trimming took off 3 bases at V and 6 bases at J, with 13 bases between the two ends. The CDR3 is made up of 14 amino acids. CDR1 and CDR2 (germline): WNHNN, SYGVQD (reference sequence). CDR3 in DNA: TGCGCCAGCAGTGATTCCACGGGGTACGATACGCAGTATTTT. It is translated as CASSDSTGYDTQYF.

CDR3 in amino acids: CASSDRINEKLFF. CDR3 DNA sequence: TGTGCCAGCAGTGACCGAATTAATGAAAAACTGTTTTTT. The chain recombines TRBV27 with TRBJ1-4; D not certain. Germline CDR1 MNHEY, CDR2 SMNVEV (reference sequence). V was cut by 5 bases and J by 4 bases, with 8 bases left in between. CDR3 length equals 13 residues.

J is TRBJ2-7 and V is TRBV7-6; no clear D gene. Germline V gives CDR1 SGHVS, CDR2 FNYEAQ. The V and J ends lost 0 bases and 6 bases respectively, with 6 bases between them. The CDR3 is made up of 12 amino acids. Here the CDR3 reads CASSLARREQYF. CDR3 sequence (DNA): TGTGCCAGCAGCTTAGCCCGACGCGAGCAGTACTTC.

This clone was counted between two and nine times. V usage is TRBV18 and J usage is TRBJ1-1; 7 nucleotides line up with TRBD1. V lost 3 bases to trimming and J lost 8 bases; unmatched junction nucleotides: 9. CDR3 length: 14 amino acids. CDR1 is KGHSH and CDR2 is LQKENI in the germline V gene. The DNA of the CDR3 is TGTGCCAGCTCACCGGGACAGCTCGTAAGAGAAGCTTTCTTT. Its protein is CASSPGQLVREAFF.

Only a few counts were recorded for this clone. This sequence joins TRBV20-1 and TRBJ1-1; D not resolved. Germline lookup yields CDR1 DFQATT and CDR2 SNEGSKA (reference sequence). V dropped 5 bases and J dropped 8 bases, with 9 bases sitting between them. The CDR3 runs to 10 residues. This CDR3 is CSARESEAFF. The CDR3 DNA is TGCAGTGCTCGTGAATCCGAAGCTTTCTTT.

The chain carries TRBV7-3 and TRBJ2-7, with a weak D call TRBD1 (6 bases). The CDR3 spans 13 residues. Trimming removed 9 bases from V and 6 bases from J, with 18 bases in between. Looked up from germline, CDR1 is SGHTA and CDR2 is FQGTGA. CDR3 sequence: CARTGQTWGEQYF. In DNA form, the CDR3 reads TGTGCCAGGACAGGACAAACCTGGGGCGAGCAGTACTTC.

This chain connects TRBV7-6 to TRBJ2-1, with 7 bases aligning to TRBD2. The germline V gene encodes CDR1 SGHVS and CDR2 FNYEAQ. The CDR3 sequence is 17 residues long. V lost 5 bases, J lost 0 bases, and 10 bases stayed unmatched. As DNA, the CDR3 is TGTGCCAGCAGCCCTCGGCCTAGCGGAAACTCCTACAATGAGCAGTTCTTC. Translating it yields CASSPRPSGNSYNEQFF.

The chain joins TRBV9 to TRBJ2-7, with 7 positions matching TRBD1. After removal of 5 bases from V and 5 bases from J, the junction contained 10 bases not matched to a gene. CDR3 length: 14 amino acids. The germline CDR1 and CDR2 sequences are SGDLS and YYNGEE. DNA for the CDR3: TGTGCCAGCAGTACCAGGGGGAACCAGAACGAGCAGTACTTC. Amino acids: CASSTRGNQNEQYF.

V and J are TRBV5-1 and TRBJ1-3; tentatively, D is TRBD1 (5 bases). Germline CDR1 is SGHRS and CDR2 is YFSETQ. The CDR3 loop spans 15 amino acids. V was pared by 4 bases and J by 0 bases, with 11 bases between. The CDR3 nucleotides read TGCGCCAGCAGCGCCAATGGGGGCTCTGGAAACACCATATATTTT. Translated, it gives CASSANGGSGNTIYF. The entire variable domain, with the rest obtained from reference TRBV5-1 and TRBJ1-3, is as follows: KAGVTQTPRYLIKTRGQQVTLSCSPISGHRSVSWYQQTPGQGLQFLFEYFSETQRNKGNFPGRFSGRQFSNSRSEMNVSTLELGDSALYLCASSANGGSGNTIYFGEGSWLTVV.

The chain recombines TRBV19 with TRBJ2-7, with 9 bases fitting TRBD1. Germline trimming cut 8 bases from V and 3 bases from J; bases unmatched to any gene: 11. CDR3 length equals 15 residues. Germline V lookup: CDR1 LNHDA, CDR2 SQIVND (reference sequence). The CDR3 DNA is TGTGCCAGTGGAAAATCCGGGACAGGGAGCTACGAGCAGTACTTC. Protein product: CASGKSGTGSYEQYF.

This chain connects TRBV2 to TRBJ1-2, with D perhaps TRBD1 (5 bases). Germline V gene sequence: CDR1 SNHLY, CDR2 FYNNEI. The CDR3 sequence is 14 residues long. V was trimmed by 8 bases and J by 1 base, leaving 14 bases between them. The CDR3 here is CASQWGRSNYGYTF. The DNA for the CDR3 is TGTGCCAGCCAGTGGGGCAGGAGTAACTATGGCTACACCTTC.

CDR3 nucleotides: TGTGCCAGCAGCCTCGGACAGCCGCCCACAGATACGCAGTATTTT. It is translated as CASSLGQPPTDTQYF. The rearrangement links TRBV7-2 to TRBJ2-3; D possibly corresponds to TRBD1 (6 bases). The CDR3 contains 15 residues. Germline CDR1 is SGHTA and CDR2 is FQGNSA. V was pared by 5 bases and J by 2 bases, with 14 bases between.

The rearrangement links TRBV10-1 to TRBJ2-1; 11 positions agree with TRBD1. The CDR3 spans 17 residues. Per germline, CDR1 WNHNN and CDR2 SYGVQD (reference sequence). V gave up 8 bases and J gave up 6 bases; unmatched junction bases: 15. CDR3 residues: CASLDRGLRVNINEQFF. As DNA, the CDR3 is TGCGCCAGCCTGGACAGGGGGCTCCGAGTAAATATCAATGAGCAGTTCTTC.